What follows describes a single T cell receptor (beta chain). Its antigen specificity is not known. The record has no base qualities; no much larger clone is one base away. These data belong to a study of CD8 T cells in Susac syndrome (dated by TCRdb to about 2019). Background on the whole study: Whether CD8+ T cell activation and differentiation in Susac syndrome was antigen driven was tested using repertoire sequencing. Clonality of the CD8+ T cell repertoire was compared between roughly eleven healthy donors, approximately 14 Susac syndrome patients and roughly 16 multiple sclerosis patients. The research as a whole found: The study acknowledged that relatively few individuals were included in the TCR sequencing and HLA analysis.

From a lookup of the germline V gene, CDR1 and CDR2 are SGDLS and YYNGEE. V and J are truncated by 1 base and 0 bases respectively, leaving an intervening sequence of 19 bases. The CDR3 measures 18 amino acids from cysteine to phenylalanine. Just the 54-base CDR3 DNA is kept, in frame starting at base 1. RNA was extracted using the RNeasy kit, and roughly 0.5 to 1 ug of the RNA was reverse transcribed with random hexamers. The immunoSEQ multiplex PCR assay, covering 54 Vbeta and 13 Jbeta segments, was used to amplify TCR beta CDR3 regions. Bias from PCR amplification was corrected by using a synthetic template baseline for primer optimization and for computational correction. The original pipeline was this. Reads were assigned to V, D and J genes according to IMGT and analyzed in immunoSEQ Analyzer, with only productive sequences retained. Clonality was calculated as one minus the Shannon entropy normalized by log2 of the number of productive unique sequences. Public and private clones were assessed among the 100 most prevalent clones of each patient and control. Susac-specific clones were defined as absent from healthy and MS cohorts, around 970 published viral clones and other ImmuneACCESS disease sequences. TCRdb redid the processing of the public reads, applying fastp at Q25 and MiXCR, and retained in-frame beta chains. One record per CDR3 amino acid sequence lists the most common genes and DNA. None of the V and J calls come from the authors' own analysis; TCRdb made them. The sample profile shows 69,000 or so distinct CDR3 sequences; over 90% of them were found once. The top ten constitute 0.24% of the sample.

Peripheral blood CD8+ and CD4+ T cells from healthy donors, Susac syndrome patients and multiple sclerosis patients were profiled using high-throughput TCR beta sequencing. The healthy donors served as controls matched for age and sex. Bulk CD8+ and CD4+ T cells were purified magnetically by negative isolation, whereas CD8+ TEMRA cells were enriched by FACS. Blood was collected in EDTA tubes and processed within 24 hours, with PBMCs isolated through density gradient centrifugation. PBMCs destined for TCR sequencing were cryopreserved in liquid nitrogen and later thawed in a 37 °C water bath. Purity of sorted or isolated CD4+, CD8+ and CD8+ TEMRA cells was at least 90%.

This TCR derives from a human donor in good health. The chain is made from TRBV9 and TRBJ1-1, and TRBD1 may be the D gene, going by 6 matching bases. Sequencing was carried out using CD8+ T cells from PBMCs. The CDR3 protein: CASSVQGSREVMNTEAFF. The nucleotides are TGTGCCAGCAGCGTACAGGGGTCGCGGGAGGTCATGAACACTGAAGCTTTCTTT.